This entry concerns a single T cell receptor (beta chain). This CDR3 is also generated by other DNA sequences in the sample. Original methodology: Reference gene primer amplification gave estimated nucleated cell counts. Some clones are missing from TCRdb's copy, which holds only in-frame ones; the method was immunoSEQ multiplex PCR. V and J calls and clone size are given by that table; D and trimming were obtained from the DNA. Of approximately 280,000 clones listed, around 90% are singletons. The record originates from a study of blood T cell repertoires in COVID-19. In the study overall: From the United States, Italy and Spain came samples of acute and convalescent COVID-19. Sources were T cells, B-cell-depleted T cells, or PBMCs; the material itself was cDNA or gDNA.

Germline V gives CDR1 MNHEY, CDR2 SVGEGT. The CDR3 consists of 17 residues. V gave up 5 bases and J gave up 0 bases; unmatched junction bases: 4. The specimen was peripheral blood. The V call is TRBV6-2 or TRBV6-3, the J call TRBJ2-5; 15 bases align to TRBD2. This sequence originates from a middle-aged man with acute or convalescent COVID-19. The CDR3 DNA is TGTGCCAGCAGTAAAGGACTAGCGGGGGGGTACCAAGAGACCCAGTACTTC. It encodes CASSKGLAGGYQETQYF.